A single sample gave rise to the 17 T cell receptor beta chains below, sequenced in a study of human T cells and chemical hapten exposure. The time point here: patch test 2, 6 weeks after DPC sensitization. Treatment here: therapeutic diphenylcyclopropenone sensitization with weekly scalp DPC. One entry per CDR3 protein, called by TCRdb with MiXCR from the RACE reads. The sample consists of 95,000 or so distinct CDR3 sequences, more than 9.5% of them appearing once. The sequenced sample was whole blood, obtained in connection with sensitization to the hapten diphenylcyclopropenone (DPC). The receptors here all came from a woman between 40 and 55 years old with alopecia areata. Some clones in this sample may be carry-over from other donors' samples.

Of note for this clonotype: With a much larger clone just one base away, this may be a read error. V is TRBV3-1 and J is TRBJ1-2, with D uncertain. There are 13 residues in the CDR3. The germline gives CDR1 LGHDT, CDR2 YNNKEL (reference sequence). Trimming shortened V by 4 bases and J by 6 bases, and 12 bases separated the two germline ends. This chain's CDR3 is CASSPWSGNGYTF. The CDR3, as DNA: TGTGCCAGCAGCCCCTGGAGTGGCAATGGCTACACCTTC.

V and J are TRBV12-5 and TRBJ2-3; D might be TRBD1 or TRBD2, each matching 5 bases. CDR3 length: 14 amino acids. Trimming removed 6 bases from V and 2 bases from J, with 12 bases in between. The germline V gene has CDR1 LGHNT and CDR2 FRNRAP. CDR3 nucleotides: TGTGCTAGTGGACGGGACGGCAACACAGATACGCAGTATTTT. It specifies CASGRDGNTDTQYF.

This clonotype came up many times. This chain joins TRBV20-1 and TRBJ2-3, with 7 nucleotides matching TRBD1. Looked up from germline, CDR1 is DFQATT and CDR2 is SNEGSKA (reference sequence). J was trimmed by 2 bases and V by 4 bases; bases with no gene match: 15. The length of the CDR3 is 17 residues. CDR3 sequence (DNA): TGCAGTGCTATCAGACCTGCTGCGGACAGGTACACAGATACGCAGTATTTT. The encoded protein is CSAIRPAADRYTDTQYF.

This chain joins TRBV30 and TRBJ1-2, with 7 bases fitting TRBD1. In germline, CDR1 is GTSNPN, CDR2 SVGIG (reference sequence). The CDR3 spans 12 residues. Trimming took 2 bases from V and 7 from J; bases not matched to a gene: 4. CDR3 coding DNA: TGTGCCTGGAGTAAACAGGGGTTTGGCTACACCTTC. Protein sequence: CAWSKQGFGYTF.

This clonotype was seen more than once but under ten times. The CDR3 sequence is CASSTKDSLYEQYF. The CDR3 DNA reads as TGTGCCAGCAGTACTAAGGACAGCCTCTACGAGCAGTACTTC. This chain connects TRBV5-8 to TRBJ2-7, with D tentatively TRBD1 (6 bases). The V end lost 5 bases, the J end lost 3 bases, and 15 bases lay between the germline ends. Germline assignment: CDR1 SGHTS and CDR2 YDEGEE. The CDR3 is 14 amino acids.

A few counts support this clonotype. V gene TRBV5-8 combines with J gene TRBJ2-3; 7 nucleotides line up with TRBD1. Per the germline V gene, CDR1 is SGHTS and CDR2 is YDEGEE. With 3 bases clipped from V and 1 base from J, the junction kept 5 bases outside the gene matches. This CDR3 has 15 residues. CDR3 residues: CASSWGTARTDTQYF. The CDR3 nucleotides read TGTGCCAGCAGCTGGGGGACAGCGCGCACAGATACGCAGTATTTT.

This clonotype was seen a handful of times. The rearrangement uses TRBV5-8 and TRBJ1-6; no clear D gene. Trimming shortened V by 4 bases and J by 1 base, and 12 bases separated the two germline ends. This CDR3 is 16 amino acids long. CDR1 and CDR2 (germline): SGHTS, YDEGEE. CDR3 DNA sequence: TGTGCCAGCAGCCAGAGACTGGGGTCCTATAATTCACCCCTCCACTTT. This sequence encodes CASSQRLGSYNSPLHF.

This clonotype occurred many times. This chain uses TRBV30 with TRBJ1-1, with D unresolved. The CDR3 has 17 amino acids. CDR1 is GTSNPN and CDR2 is SVGIG in the germline V gene (reference sequence). V dropped 0 bases and J dropped 3 bases, with 20 bases sitting between them. The CDR3 region has the DNA TGTGCCTGGAGTGTACTAGGCTCACCCCGCGGGGACACTGAAGCTTTCTTT. This sequence encodes CAWSVLGSPRGDTEAFF.

This clonotype was found many times. V and J are TRBV6-2 or TRBV6-3 and TRBJ1-5; D is ambiguous. The CDR3 spans 15 residues. V lost 6 bases to trimming and J lost 2 bases, with 14 bases between them. Germline CDR1 and CDR2: MNHEY and SVGEGT. CDR3 in amino acids: CASRPGPQGNQPQHF. The CDR3, as DNA: TGTGCCAGCAGACCTGGACCCCAGGGCAATCAGCCCCAGCATTTT.

The sample holds a few counts of this clonotype. The V gene is TRBV12-3 or TRBV12-4, the J gene TRBJ1-2; D possibly corresponds to TRBD1 (5 bases). Deletions cut 6 bases from V and 4 bases from J, with 9 bases between. This CDR3 has 12 amino acids. CDR3 in amino acids: CASSKTAYGYTF. DNA for the CDR3: TGTGCCAGCAGCAAGACAGCCTATGGCTACACCTTC.

This clonotype was detected ten times or more. The chain has TRBV6-5 and TRBJ1-1; tentatively, D is TRBD1 (6 bases). Per germline, CDR1 MNHEY and CDR2 SVGAGI. The CDR3 has 14 amino acids. Trimming removed 2 bases from V and 5 bases from J, with 12 bases in between. Written as DNA, the CDR3 is TGTGCCAGCAGTTACAAGGGGGGCGGGACTGAAGCTTTCTTT. This codes for CASSYKGGGTEAFF.

The sample holds a few counts of this clonotype. The genes are TRBV20-1 and TRBJ2-1, with TRBD2 matching 11 bases. J lost 0 bases, V lost 1 base, and 5 bases had no gene match. Looked up from germline, CDR1 is DFQATT and CDR2 is SNEGSKA (reference sequence). This CDR3 is built from 17 residues. The CDR3 is CSARGGTSGGSYNEQFF. The CDR3 coding sequence is TGCAGTGCTAGAGGAGGGACTAGCGGCGGCTCCTACAATGAGCAGTTCTTC.

Ten or more counts support this clonotype. The chain joins TRBV28 to TRBJ2-6, with D possibly matching TRBD1 (6 bases). Germline V CDR1 and CDR2: MDHEN, SYDVKM. Trimming shortened V by 7 bases and J by 4 bases, and 20 bases separated the two germline ends. The CDR3 covers 17 residues. CDR3 amino acids: CASISTGVGVGANVLTF. The CDR3 DNA reads TGTGCCAGCATCTCGACAGGCGTGGGGGTAGGGGCCAACGTCCTGACTTTC.

This clonotype was picked up many times. The chain is built from TRBV12-3 or TRBV12-4 and TRBJ2-7; TRBD2 matches at 10 bases. This CDR3 spans 16 amino acids. V shed 6 bases, J shed 2 bases, and the junction held 10 bases outside the gene matches. Here the CDR3 reads CASSTISGGVAYEQYF. The CDR3 DNA sequence: TGTGCCAGCAGCACCATAAGCGGGGGGGTTGCCTACGAGCAGTACTTC.

This clonotype was seen repeatedly, ten times or more. V is TRBV7-2 and J is TRBJ1-4; D ambiguous. The CDR3 spans 16 residues. The V end lost 7 bases, the J end lost 2 bases, and 17 bases lay between the germline ends. Germline V CDR1 and CDR2: SGHTA, FQGNSA. This chain's CDR3 is CASTQNRGGTNEKLFF. The CDR3 DNA follows: TGTGCCAGCACCCAAAATCGGGGAGGGACTAATGAAAAACTGTTTTTT.

This clonotype occurred a few times. The CDR3 DNA follows: TGTGCCAGCAGCCAAGAAGGCACAGGGGGATTGATTCTCGAGCAGTACTTC. Encoded protein: CASSQEGTGGLILEQYF. This chain joins TRBV14 and TRBJ2-7; 8 bases are shared with TRBD1. J gave up 6 bases and V 0 bases, and 13 bases lay outside the gene matches. Germline V gives CDR1 SGHDN, CDR2 FVKESK. This CDR3 is built from 17 residues.

There are many counts of this clonotype. This sequence joins TRBV2 and TRBJ1-1; 8 nucleotides line up with TRBD1. Per the germline V gene, CDR1 is SNHLY and CDR2 is FYNNEI. J lost 0 bases, V lost 3 bases, and 3 bases had no gene match. The CDR3 has 15 amino acids. CDR3 residues: CASSDDRGLNTEAFF. DNA of the CDR3: TGTGCCAGCAGTGACGACAGGGGCTTGAACACTGAAGCTTTCTTT.